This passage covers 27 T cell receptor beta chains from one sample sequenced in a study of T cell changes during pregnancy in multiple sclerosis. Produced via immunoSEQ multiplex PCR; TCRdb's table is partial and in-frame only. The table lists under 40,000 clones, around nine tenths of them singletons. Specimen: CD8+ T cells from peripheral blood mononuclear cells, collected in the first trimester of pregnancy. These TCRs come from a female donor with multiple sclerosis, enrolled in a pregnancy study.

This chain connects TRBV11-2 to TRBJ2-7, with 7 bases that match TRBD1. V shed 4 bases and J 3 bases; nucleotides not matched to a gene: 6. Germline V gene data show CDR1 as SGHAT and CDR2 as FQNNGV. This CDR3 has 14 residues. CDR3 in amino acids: CASSWPNRGYEQYF. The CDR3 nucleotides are TGTGCCAGCAGCTGGCCGAACAGGGGCTACGAGCAGTACTTC. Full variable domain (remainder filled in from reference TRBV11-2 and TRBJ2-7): EAGVAQSPRYKIIEKRQSVAFWCNPISGHATLYWYQQILGQGPKLLIQFQNNGVVDDSQLPKDRFSAERLKGVDSTLKIQPAKLEDSAVYLCASSWPNRGYEQYFGPGTRLTVT.

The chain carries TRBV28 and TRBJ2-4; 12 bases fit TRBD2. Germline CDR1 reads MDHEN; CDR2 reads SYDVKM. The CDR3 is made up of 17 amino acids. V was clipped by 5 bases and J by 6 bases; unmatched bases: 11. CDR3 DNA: TGTGCCAGCAGTGCACGGACTAGCGGGGTGGTCGGAAACATTCAGTACTTC. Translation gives CASSARTSGVVGNIQYF.

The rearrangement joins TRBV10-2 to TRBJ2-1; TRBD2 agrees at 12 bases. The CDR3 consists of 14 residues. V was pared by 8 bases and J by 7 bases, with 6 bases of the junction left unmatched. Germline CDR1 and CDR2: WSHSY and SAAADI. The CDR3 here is CASATSGSLNEQFF. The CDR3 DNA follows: TGCGCCAGCGCGACTAGCGGGAGTTTAAATGAGCAGTTCTTC.

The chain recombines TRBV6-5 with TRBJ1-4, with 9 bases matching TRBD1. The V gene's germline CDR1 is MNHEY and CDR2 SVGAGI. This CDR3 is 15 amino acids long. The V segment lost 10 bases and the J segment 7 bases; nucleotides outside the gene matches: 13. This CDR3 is CATRTGEMVGEKLFF. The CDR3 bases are TGTGCCACCAGGACAGGGGAAATGGTTGGTGAAAAACTGTTTTTT.

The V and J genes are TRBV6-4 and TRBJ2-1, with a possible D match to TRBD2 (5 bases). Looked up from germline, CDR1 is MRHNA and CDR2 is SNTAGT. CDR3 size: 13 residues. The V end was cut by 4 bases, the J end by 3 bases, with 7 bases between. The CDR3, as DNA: TGTGCCAGCAGTGCGGGAAGCTACAATGAGCAGTTCTTC. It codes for CASSAGSYNEQFF.

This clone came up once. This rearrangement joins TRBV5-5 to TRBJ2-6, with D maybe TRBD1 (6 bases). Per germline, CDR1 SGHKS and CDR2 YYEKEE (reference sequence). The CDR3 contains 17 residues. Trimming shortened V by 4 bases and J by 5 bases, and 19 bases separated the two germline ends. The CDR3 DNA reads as TGTGCCAGCAGCGTAACTATGACAGGCCAGAGGGCCAACGTCCTGACTTTC. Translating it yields CASSVTMTGQRANVLTF.

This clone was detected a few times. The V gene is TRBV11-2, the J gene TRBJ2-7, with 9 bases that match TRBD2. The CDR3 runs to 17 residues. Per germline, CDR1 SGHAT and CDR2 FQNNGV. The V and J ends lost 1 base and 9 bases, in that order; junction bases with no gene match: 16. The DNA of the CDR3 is TGTGCCAGCAGCTTAGGGGAATGGTCGGGGCGGCGGGAGGGGCAGTACTTC. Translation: CASSLGEWSGRREGQYF.

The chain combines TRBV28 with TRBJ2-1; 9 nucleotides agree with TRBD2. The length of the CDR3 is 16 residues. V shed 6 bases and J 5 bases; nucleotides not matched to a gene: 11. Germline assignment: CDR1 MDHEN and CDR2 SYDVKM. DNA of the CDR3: TGTGCCAGCAGACTAAAAAGGACTAGCGTTGACAATGAGCAGTTCTTC. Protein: CASRLKRTSVDNEQFF.

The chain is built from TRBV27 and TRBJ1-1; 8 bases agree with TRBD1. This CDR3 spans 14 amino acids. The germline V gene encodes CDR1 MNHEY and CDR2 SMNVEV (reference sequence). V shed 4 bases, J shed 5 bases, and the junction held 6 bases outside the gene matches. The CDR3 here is CASSSSGGRTEAFF. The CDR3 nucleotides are TGTGCCAGCAGTTCTTCAGGGGGCAGGACTGAAGCTTTCTTT.

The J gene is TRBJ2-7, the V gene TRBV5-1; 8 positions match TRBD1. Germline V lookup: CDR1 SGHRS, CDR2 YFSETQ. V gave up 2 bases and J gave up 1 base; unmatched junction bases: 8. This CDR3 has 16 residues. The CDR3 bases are TGCGCCAGCAGCTTTTTTCCCGGGACAGGATCCTACGAGCAGTACTTC. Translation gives CASSFFPGTGSYEQYF.

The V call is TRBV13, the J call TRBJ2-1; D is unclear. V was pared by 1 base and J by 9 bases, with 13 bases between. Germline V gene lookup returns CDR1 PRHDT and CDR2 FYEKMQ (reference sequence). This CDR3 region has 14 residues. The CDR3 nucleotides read TGTGCCAGCAGCTTAGTCAGGCAGGCGACTGAGCAGTTCTTC. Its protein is CASSLVRQATEQFF.

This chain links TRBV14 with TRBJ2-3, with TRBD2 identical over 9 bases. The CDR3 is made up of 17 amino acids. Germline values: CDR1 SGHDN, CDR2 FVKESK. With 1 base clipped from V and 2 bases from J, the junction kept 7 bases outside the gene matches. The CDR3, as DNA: TGTGCCAGCAGCCAAGGTGGGCTAGCGGGGCTCACAGATACGCAGTATTTT. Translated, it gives CASSQGGLAGLTDTQYF.

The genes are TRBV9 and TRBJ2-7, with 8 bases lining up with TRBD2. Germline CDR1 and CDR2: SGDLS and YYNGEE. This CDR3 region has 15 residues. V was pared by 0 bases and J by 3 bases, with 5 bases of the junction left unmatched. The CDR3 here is CASSVADSGSYEQYF. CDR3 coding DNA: TGTGCCAGCAGCGTAGCGGACAGCGGGAGCTACGAGCAGTACTTC.

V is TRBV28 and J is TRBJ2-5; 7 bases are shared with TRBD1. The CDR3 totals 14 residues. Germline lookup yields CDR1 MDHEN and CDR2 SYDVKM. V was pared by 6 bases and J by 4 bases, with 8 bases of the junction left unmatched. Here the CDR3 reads CASSVAQGIETQYF. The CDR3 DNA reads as TGTGCCAGCAGCGTAGCACAGGGGATAGAGACCCAGTACTTC.

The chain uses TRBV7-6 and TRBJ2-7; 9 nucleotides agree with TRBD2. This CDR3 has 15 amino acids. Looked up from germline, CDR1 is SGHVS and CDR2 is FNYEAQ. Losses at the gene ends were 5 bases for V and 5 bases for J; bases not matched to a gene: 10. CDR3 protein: CASSKGLAGVNEQYF. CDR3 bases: TGTGCCAGCAGCAAAGGTTTAGCGGGAGTCAACGAGCAGTACTTC.

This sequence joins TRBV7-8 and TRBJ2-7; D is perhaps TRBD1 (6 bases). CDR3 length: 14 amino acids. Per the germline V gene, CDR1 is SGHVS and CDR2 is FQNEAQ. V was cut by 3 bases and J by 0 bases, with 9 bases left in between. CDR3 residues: CASSLTGVSYEQYF. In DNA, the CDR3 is TGTGCCAGCAGCTTGACAGGAGTCTCCTACGAGCAGTACTTC.

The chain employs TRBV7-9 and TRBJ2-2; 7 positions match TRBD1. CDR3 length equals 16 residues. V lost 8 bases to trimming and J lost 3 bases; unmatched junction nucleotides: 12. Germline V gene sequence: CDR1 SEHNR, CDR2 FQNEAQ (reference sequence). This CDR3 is CASPRGKGADTGELFF. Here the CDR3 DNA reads TGTGCCAGCCCCAGGGGAAAGGGGGCGGACACCGGGGAGCTGTTTTTT. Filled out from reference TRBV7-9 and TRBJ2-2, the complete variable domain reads DTGVSQNPRHKITKRGQNVTFRCDPISEHNRLYWYRQTLGQGPEFLTYFQNEAQLEKSRLLSDRFSAERPKGSFSTLEIQRTEQGDSAMYLCASPRGKGADTGELFFGEGSRLTVL.

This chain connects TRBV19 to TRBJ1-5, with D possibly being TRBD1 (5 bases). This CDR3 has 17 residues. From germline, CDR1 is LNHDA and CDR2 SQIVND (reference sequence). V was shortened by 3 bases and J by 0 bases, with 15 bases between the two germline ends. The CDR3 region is CASSIVPGSYSNQPQHF. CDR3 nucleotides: TGTGCCAGTAGTATCGTGCCAGGGTCCTATAGCAATCAGCCCCAGCATTTT.

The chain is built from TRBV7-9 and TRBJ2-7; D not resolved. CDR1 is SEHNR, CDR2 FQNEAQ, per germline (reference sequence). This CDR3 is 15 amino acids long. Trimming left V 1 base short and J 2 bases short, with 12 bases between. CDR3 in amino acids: CASSLGSSETYEQYF. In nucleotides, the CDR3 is TGTGCCAGCAGCTTAGGTTCCAGCGAAACCTACGAGCAGTACTTC. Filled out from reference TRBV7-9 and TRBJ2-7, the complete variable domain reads DTGVSQNPRHKITKRGQNVTFRCDPISEHNRLYWYRQTLGQGPEFLTYFQNEAQLEKSRLLSDRFSAERPKGSFSTLEIQRTEQGDSAMYLCASSLGSSETYEQYFGPGTRLTVT.

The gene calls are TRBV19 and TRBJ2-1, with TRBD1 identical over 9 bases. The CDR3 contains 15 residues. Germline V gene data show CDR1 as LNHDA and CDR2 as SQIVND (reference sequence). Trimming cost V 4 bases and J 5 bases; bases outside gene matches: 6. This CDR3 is CASSTTGTGNNEQFF. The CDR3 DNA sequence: TGTGCCAGTAGTACCACTGGGACAGGGAACAATGAGCAGTTCTTC.

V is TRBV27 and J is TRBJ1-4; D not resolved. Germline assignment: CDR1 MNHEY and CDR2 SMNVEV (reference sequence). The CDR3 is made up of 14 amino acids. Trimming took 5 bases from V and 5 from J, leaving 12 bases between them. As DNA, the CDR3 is TGTGCCAGCAGTCTTAGACGGAGAAATGAAAAACTGTTTTTT. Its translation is CASSLRRRNEKLFF. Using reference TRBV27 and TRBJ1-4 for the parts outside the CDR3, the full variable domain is EAQVTQNPRYLITVTGKKLTVTCSQNMNHEYMSWYRQDPGLGLRQIYYSMNVEVTDKGDVPEGYKVSRKEKRNFPLILESPSPNQTSLYFCASSLRRRNEKLFFGSGTQLSVL.

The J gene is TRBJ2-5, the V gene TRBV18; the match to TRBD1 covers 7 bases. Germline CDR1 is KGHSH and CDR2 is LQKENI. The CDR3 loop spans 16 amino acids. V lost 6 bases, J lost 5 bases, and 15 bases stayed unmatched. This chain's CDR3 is CASSSNPTGWGETQYF. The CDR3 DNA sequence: TGTGCCAGCTCGTCAAATCCGACAGGGTGGGGTGAGACCCAGTACTTC.

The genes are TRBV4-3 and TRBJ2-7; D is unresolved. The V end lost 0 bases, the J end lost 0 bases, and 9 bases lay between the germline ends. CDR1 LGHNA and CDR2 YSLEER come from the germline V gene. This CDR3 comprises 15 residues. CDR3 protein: CASSQESRNSYEQYF. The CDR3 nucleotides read TGCGCCAGCAGCCAAGAAAGCAGGAACTCCTACGAGCAGTACTTC.

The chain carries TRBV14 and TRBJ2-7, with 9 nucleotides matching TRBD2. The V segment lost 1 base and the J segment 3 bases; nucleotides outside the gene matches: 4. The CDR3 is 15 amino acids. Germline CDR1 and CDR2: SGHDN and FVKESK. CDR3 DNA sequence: TGTGCCAGCAGCCAAGGACTAGCGGCGATCTACGAGCAGTACTTC. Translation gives CASSQGLAAIYEQYF.

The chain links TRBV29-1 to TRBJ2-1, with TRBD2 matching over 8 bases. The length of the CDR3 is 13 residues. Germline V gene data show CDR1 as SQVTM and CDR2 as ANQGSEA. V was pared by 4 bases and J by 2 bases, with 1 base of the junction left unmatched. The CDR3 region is CSVVAGPYNEQFF. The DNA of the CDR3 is TGCAGCGTTGTAGCGGGACCCTACAATGAGCAGTTCTTC.

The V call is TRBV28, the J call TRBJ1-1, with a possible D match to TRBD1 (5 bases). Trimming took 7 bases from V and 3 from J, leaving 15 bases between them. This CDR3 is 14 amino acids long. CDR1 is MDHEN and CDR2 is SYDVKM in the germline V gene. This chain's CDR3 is CASTLEGAYTEAFF. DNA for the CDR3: TGTGCCAGCACATTGGAAGGGGCGTACACTGAAGCTTTCTTT. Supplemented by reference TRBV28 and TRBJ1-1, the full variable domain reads DVKVTQSSRYLVKRTGEKVFLECVQDMDHENMFWYRQDPGLGLRLIYFSYDVKMKEKGDIPEGYSVSREKKERFSLILESASTNQTSMYLCASTLEGAYTEAFFGQGTRLTVV.

CDR3 region: CAWSGMPKPGQGIADTQYF. The CDR3 DNA follows: TGTGCCTGGAGTGGGATGCCGAAGCCGGGACAGGGGATTGCAGATACGCAGTATTTT. The genes are TRBV30 and TRBJ2-3, with 10 positions matching TRBD1. CDR1 and CDR2 (germline): GTSNPN, SVGIG (reference sequence). The ends lost 1 base at V and 4 bases at J; junction bases unmatched: 17. This CDR3 is 19 amino acids long.